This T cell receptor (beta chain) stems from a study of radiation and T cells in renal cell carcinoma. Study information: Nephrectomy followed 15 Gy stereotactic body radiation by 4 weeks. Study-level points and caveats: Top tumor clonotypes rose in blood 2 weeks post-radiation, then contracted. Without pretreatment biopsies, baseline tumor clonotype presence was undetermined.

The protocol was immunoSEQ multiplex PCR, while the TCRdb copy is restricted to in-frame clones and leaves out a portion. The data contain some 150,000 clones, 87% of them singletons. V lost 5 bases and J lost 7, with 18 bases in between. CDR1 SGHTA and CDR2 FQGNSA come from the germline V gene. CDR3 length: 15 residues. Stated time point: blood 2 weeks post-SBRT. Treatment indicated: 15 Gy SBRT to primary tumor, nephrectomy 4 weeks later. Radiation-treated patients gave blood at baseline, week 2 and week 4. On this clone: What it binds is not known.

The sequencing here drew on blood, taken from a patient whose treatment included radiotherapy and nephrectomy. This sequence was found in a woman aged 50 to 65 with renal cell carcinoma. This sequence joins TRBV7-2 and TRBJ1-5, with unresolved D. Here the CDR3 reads CASSTLLGTEQPQHF. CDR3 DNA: TGTGCCAGCAGCACCCTCCTAGGTACCGAACAGCCCCAGCATTTT.